Sequencing of this T cell receptor beta chain was carried out in a study of blood T cell repertoires in COVID-19. Whole-study context: COVID-19 samples collected from the United States, Italy and Spain covered acute and convalescent phases. Sources were T cells, B-cell-depleted T cells, or PBMCs; the material itself was cDNA or gDNA.

How the authors handled the data: The authors estimated nucleated cell counts from reference gene primer amplification. Here immunoSEQ multiplex PCR was the method, and the copy in TCRdb shows in-frame clones only, minus some. V, J and clone size derive from that table, while D and trimming were established from the DNA sequence. The top ten hold around 8.5% of the sample, which has over 120,000 clones, roughly 79% seen once. This CDR3 contains 19 residues. With V trimmed by 3 bases and J by 4 bases, 14 bases remained unmatched. CDR1 is SGHRS and CDR2 is YFSETQ in the germline V gene. What was sequenced was peripheral blood. The receptor's source is a human donor in a cohort sampled during active COVID-19. The chain recombines TRBV5-1 with TRBJ2-3, with TRBD2 matching over 13 bases. In DNA form, the CDR3 reads TGCGCCAGCAGCTACCCGGGACTAGCGGGAACTACTCCTCCAGATACGCAGTATTTT. Amino acid sequence: CASSYPGLAGTTPPDTQYF. Full variable domain (outside the CDR3, taken from reference TRBV5-1 and TRBJ2-3): KAGVTQTPRYLIKTRGQQVTLSCSPISGHRSVSWYQQTPGQGLQFLFEYFSETQRNKGNFPGRFSGRQFSNSRSEMNVSTLELGDSALYLCASSYPGLAGTTPPDTQYFGPGTRLTVL.